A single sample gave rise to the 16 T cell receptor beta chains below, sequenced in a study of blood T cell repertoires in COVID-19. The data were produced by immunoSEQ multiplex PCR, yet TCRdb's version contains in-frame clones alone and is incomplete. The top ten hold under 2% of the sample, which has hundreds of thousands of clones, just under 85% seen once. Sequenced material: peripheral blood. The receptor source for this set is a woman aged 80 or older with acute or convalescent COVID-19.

The CDR3 bases are TGTGCCAGCAGTCATCCAGGGGGTGTGCGTTCACCCCTCCACTTT. This gives the protein CASSHPGGVRSPLHF. The chain combines TRBV9 with TRBJ1-6; 7 bases map to TRBD1. Germline assignment: CDR1 SGDLS and CDR2 YYNGEE. V trimming: 5 bases; J trimming: 9 bases; junction bases outside the gene matches: 11. This CDR3 contains 15 residues.

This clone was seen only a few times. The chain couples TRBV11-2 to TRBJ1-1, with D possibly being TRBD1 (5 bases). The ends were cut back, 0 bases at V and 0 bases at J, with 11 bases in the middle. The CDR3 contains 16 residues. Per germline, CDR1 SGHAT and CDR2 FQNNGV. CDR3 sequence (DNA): TGTGCCAGCAGCTTAGAGGCAGGGAGGGTGAACACTGAAGCTTTCTTT. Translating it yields CASSLEAGRVNTEAFF.

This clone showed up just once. CDR3 sequence: CASSQDPAGGTDTQYF. The DNA for the CDR3 is TGTGCCAGCAGCCAAGATCCAGCGGGGGGCACAGATACGCAGTATTTT. The V call is TRBV4-2, the J call TRBJ2-3; TRBD2 agrees at 8 bases. V shed 0 bases, J shed 1 base, and the junction held 3 bases outside the gene matches. Germline CDR1 LGHNA, CDR2 YNFKEQ. The CDR3 contains 16 residues.

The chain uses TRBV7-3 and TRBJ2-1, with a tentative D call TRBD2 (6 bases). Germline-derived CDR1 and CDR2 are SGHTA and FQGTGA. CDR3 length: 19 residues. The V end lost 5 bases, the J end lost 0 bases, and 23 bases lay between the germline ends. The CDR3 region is CASSLGFRSSVSSYNEQFF. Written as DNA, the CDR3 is TGTGCCAGCAGCCTAGGGTTCAGGTCTAGCGTGAGCTCCTACAATGAGCAGTTCTTC.

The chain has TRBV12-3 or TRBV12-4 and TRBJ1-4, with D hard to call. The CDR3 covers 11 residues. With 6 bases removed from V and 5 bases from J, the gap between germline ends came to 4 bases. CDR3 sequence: CASSLNEKLFF. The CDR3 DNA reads TGTGCCAGCAGCCTCAATGAAAAACTGTTTTTT.

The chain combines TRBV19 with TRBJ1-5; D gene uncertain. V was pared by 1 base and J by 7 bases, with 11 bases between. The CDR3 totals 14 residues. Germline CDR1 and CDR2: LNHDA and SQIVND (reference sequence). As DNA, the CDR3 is TGTGCCAGTAGTATAGGGAACAGTGGACAGCCCCAGCATTTT. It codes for CASSIGNSGQPQHF.

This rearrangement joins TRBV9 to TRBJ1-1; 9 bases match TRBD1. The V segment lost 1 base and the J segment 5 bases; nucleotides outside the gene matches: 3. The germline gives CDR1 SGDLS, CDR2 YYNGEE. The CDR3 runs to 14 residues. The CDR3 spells CASSVYGQGTEAFF. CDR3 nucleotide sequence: TGTGCCAGCAGCGTATATGGACAGGGGACTGAAGCTTTCTTT.

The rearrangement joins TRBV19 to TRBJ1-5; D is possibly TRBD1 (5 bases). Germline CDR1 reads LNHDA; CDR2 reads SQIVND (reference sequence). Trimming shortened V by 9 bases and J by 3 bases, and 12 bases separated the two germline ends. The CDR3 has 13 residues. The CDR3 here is CASSTVYNQPQHF. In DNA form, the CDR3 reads TGTGCCAGCTCGACAGTGTACAATCAGCCCCAGCATTTT.

The CDR3 region has the DNA TGTGCCATCAGTGGGACAGGGGAGGATCAGCCCCAGCATTTT. It encodes CAISGTGEDQPQHF. The chain carries TRBV10-3 and TRBJ1-5; 9 nucleotides line up with TRBD1. V was clipped by 4 bases and J by 5 bases; unmatched bases: 3. The CDR3 totals 14 residues. Germline V CDR1 and CDR2: ENHRY, SYGVKD.

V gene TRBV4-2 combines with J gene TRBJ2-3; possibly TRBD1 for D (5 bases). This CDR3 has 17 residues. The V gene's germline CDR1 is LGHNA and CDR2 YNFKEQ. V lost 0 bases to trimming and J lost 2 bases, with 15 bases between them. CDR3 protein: CASSQEGTGPVTDTQYF. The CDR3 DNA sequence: TGTGCCAGCAGCCAAGAAGGTACAGGTCCGGTCACAGATACGCAGTATTTT.

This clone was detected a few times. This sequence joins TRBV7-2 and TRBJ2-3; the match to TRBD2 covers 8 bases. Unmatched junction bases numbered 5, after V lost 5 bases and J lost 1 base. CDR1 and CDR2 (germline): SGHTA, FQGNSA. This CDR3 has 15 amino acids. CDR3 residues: CASSPGRVGTDTQYF. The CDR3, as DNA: TGTGCCAGCAGCCCCGGGAGGGTAGGCACAGATACGCAGTATTTT.

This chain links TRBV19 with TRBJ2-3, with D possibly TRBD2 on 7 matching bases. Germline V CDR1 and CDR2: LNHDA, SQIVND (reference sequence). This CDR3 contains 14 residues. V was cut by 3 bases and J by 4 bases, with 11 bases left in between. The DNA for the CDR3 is TGTGCCAGTAGTATGAGGGGGGGGCCAGATACGCAGTATTTT. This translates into CASSMRGGPDTQYF.

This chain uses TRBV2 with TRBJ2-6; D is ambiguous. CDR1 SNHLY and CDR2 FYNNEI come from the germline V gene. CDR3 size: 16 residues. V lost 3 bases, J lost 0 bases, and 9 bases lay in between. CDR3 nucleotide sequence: TGTGCCAGCAGTGAGATGGGCAACTCTGGGGCCAACGTCCTGACTTTC. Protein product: CASSEMGNSGANVLTF.

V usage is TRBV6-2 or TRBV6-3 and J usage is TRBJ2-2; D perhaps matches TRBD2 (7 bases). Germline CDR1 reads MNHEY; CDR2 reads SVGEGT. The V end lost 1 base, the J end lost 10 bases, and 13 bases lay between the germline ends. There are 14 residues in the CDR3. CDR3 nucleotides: TGTGCCAGCAGTTACTTCGGGGGGCGCGTGGAGCTGTTTTTT. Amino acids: CASSYFGGRVELFF.

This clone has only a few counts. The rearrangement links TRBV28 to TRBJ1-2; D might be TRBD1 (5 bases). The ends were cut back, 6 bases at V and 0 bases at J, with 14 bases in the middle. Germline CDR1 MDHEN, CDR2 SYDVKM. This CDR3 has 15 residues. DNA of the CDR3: TGTGCCAGCAGCCTAAATGGGGCAGCTAACTATGGCTACACCTTC. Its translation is CASSLNGAANYGYTF.

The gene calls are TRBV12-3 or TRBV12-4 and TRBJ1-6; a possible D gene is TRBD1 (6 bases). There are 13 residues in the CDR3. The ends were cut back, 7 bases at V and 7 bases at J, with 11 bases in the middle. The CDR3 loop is CASTSRGNSPLHF. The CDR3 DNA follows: TGTGCCAGCACGAGCAGGGGAAATTCACCCCTCCACTTT.